Listed below are T cell receptor beta chains from one sample, sequenced in a study of cytomegalovirus exposure and HLA in healthy donors. TCRdb's copy holds only in-frame clones and misses some; the assay was immunoSEQ multiplex PCR. The sample has about 69,000 clones, about 74% seen once. Sequences were obtained from PBMCs. Receptors originate from a woman aged 25 to 39 in good health and CMV-seropositive. Each CDR3 is given with its conserved first and last residue. D genes are given only for firm matches. Clone sizes are given selectively: once, few, many, or a class where the clone is expanded.

j_gene | abundance | v_gene | d_gene | CDR3aa | CDR3nt
TRBJ1-4 | . | TRBV4-2 | . | CASSQDRAGINEKLFF | TGTGCCAGCAGCCAAGATCGGGCGGGGATCAATGAAAAACTGTTTTTT
TRBJ1-2 | . | TRBV2 | . | CASSALRDTRYGYTF | TGTGCCAGCAGTGCCCTCCGGGACACCCGCTATGGCTACACCTTC
TRBJ1-1 | once | TRBV10-3 | . | CAIRIGTENTEAFF | TGTGCCATCAGGATCGGGACTGAAAACACTGAAGCTTTCTTT
TRBJ2-7 | . | TRBV4-2 | . | CASSPRPGEQYF | TGTGCCAGCAGCCCCCGACCCGGGGAGCAGTACTTC
TRBJ2-2 | . | TRBV5-1 | TRBD1 | CASSLDRGRRELFF | TGCGCCAGCAGCTTGGACAGGGGAAGAAGGGAGCTGTTTTTT
TRBJ2-7 | . | TRBV30 | . | CAWGSGRGAYEQYF | TGTGCCTGGGGGAGTGGGCGGGGAGCCTACGAGCAGTACTTC
TRBJ1-1 | . | TRBV7-6 | TRBD1 | CASRNRQGAMTEAFF | TGTGCCAGCAGGAATAGACAGGGGGCCATGACTGAAGCTTTCTTT
TRBJ1-4 | once | TRBV28 | TRBD1 | CASSLPGQGAEKLFF | TGTGCCAGCAGTTTACCCGGACAGGGAGCCGAAAAACTGTTTTTT
TRBJ1-2 | . | TRBV30 | . | CAWTLYYGYTF | TGTGCCTGGACCCTCTACTATGGCTACACCTTC
TRBJ2-2 | . | TRBV29-1 | TRBD1 | CSVERDRAGELFF | TGCAGCGTTGAACGGGACAGGGCCGGGGAGCTGTTTTTT